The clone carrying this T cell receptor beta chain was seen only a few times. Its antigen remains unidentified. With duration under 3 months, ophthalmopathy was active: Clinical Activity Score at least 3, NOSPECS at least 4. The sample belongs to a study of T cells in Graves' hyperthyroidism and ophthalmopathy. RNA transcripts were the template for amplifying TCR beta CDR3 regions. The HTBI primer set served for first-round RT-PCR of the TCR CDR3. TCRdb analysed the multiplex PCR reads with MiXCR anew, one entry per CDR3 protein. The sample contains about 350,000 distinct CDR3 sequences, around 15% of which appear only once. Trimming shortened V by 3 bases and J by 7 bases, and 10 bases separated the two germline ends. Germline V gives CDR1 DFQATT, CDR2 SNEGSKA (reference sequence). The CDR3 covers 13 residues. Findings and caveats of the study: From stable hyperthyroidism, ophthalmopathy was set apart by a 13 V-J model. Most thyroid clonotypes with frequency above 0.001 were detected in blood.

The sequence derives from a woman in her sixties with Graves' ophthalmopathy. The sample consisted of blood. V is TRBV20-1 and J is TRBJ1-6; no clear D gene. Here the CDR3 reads CSASFTVNSPLHF. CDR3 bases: TGCAGTGCTAGTTTTACAGTAAATTCACCCCTCCACTTT.